This T cell receptor beta chain is drawn from a study of CD8+ T cells in alopecia areata. Treatment given: oral pan-JAK inhibitor, 5-10 mg twice daily. Extraction of RNA preceded its reverse transcription into cDNA, which served as the sequencing template. Repertoires were generated with immunoSEQ multiplex PCR, while TCRdb's copy carries only in-frame clones and drops some. The sample includes 150,000 to 250,000 clones, more than 45% of them seen just once. This receptor was obtained from a human donor with alopecia areata. Sequencing was performed on CD4+ T cells sorted from blood, taken at week 24, from a patient treated with tofacitinib.

The CDR3 sequence is CAWSPGVGEKLFF. Here the CDR3 DNA reads TGTGCCTGGAGTCCGGGGGTAGGGGAAAAACTGTTTTTT. This rearrangement joins TRBV30 to TRBJ1-4; the D gene is possibly TRBD1 (5 bases). The CDR3 contains 13 residues. V lost 2 bases to trimming and J lost 8 bases, with 12 bases between them. The germline gives CDR1 GTSNPN, CDR2 SVGIG (reference sequence).